This is a list of T cell receptor beta chains from one sample in a study of CD8 T cells in Susac syndrome. TCRdb re-analysed the immunoSEQ multiplex PCR reads in MiXCR, keeping a single row per CDR3 protein. The data hold about 300,000 distinct CDR3 sequences, with about 82% observed a single time. The sample was CD8+ T cells from PBMCs. All receptors derive from a human donor with multiple sclerosis. CDR3s include the opening cysteine and the closing phenylalanine or tryptophan. A D gene is named only where the DNA matches it firmly.

d_call	v_call	j_call	cdr3_nt	cdr3_aa
TRBD2	TRBV30	TRBJ2-7	TGTGCCTGGAGTTTTGCTAGCGGGGTCTACGAGCAGTACTTC	CAWSFASGVYEQYF
TRBD1	TRBV28	TRBJ2-1	TGTGCCAGCAGCGCTGGACAGGGGGCAGAGCAGTTCTTC	CASSAGQGAEQFF
TRBD1	TRBV7-9	TRBJ2-5	TGTGCCAGCAGCTTAGGGTACAGGGGGCAAGAGACCCAGTACTTC	CASSLGYRGQETQYF
TRBD1	TRBV4-1	TRBJ1-1	TGCGCCAGCAGCCAAAACAGGGGGAACACTGAAGCTTTCTTT	CASSQNRGNTEAFF
-	TRBV6-2/TRBV6-3	TRBJ2-1	TGTGCCAGCAGTTGGGAACAGGGTTTTGGCGGTGAGCAGTTCTTC	CASSWEQGFGGEQFF
-	TRBV30	TRBJ1-1	TGTGCCTGGACCCCGGGCCCCGGGGCGACTGAAGCTTTCTTT	CAWTPGPGATEAFF
-	TRBV6-1	TRBJ2-1	TGTGCCAGCAGGGGGTCTAATAGCGGTAGTGTAAAGCAGTTCTTC	CASRGSNSGSVKQFF
-	TRBV27	TRBJ1-1	TGTGCCAGCAGTTTCGGCAGGGCCACTGAAGCTTTCTTT	CASSFGRATEAFF
-	TRBV6-1	TRBJ1-1	TGTGCCAGCAGTCCCCCAAAGGCCCACAAGGTCGCTGAAGCTTTCTTT	CASSPPKAHKVAEAFF
-	TRBV29-1	TRBJ1-2	TGCAGCGTTGAGGCAGGTGATGGCTACACCTTC	CSVEAGDGYTF
-	TRBV28	TRBJ1-5	TGTGCCAGCAGTTTAAAGGGACAATTTCATCAGCCCCAGCATTTT	CASSLKGQFHQPQHF
-	TRBV15	TRBJ2-1	TGTGCCACCAGCAAAACCCCGACCAGCGGAGAGCAGTTCTTC	CATSKTPTSGEQFF